This T cell receptor beta chain originates from a study of shared clonotypes between healthy human individuals. Study results and limitations: Some naive CD4 clonotypes, about 5.5%, turned up in common across four donors.

Assay: immunoSEQ multiplex PCR; the TCRdb copy retains only in-frame clones and omits some. The data hold 150,000 to 200,000 clones, with over 50% observed a single time. The CDR3 totals 13 residues. Between the trimmed V and J ends, which lost 4 bases and 2 bases, there was a span of 7 bases. CDR1 and CDR2 (germline): LNHDA, SQIVND (reference sequence). Points on this clone: Its antigen remains unknown. At the DNA level, this CDR3 is encoded by other sequences in the same sample as well.

The TCR comes from a man aged 30 to 45 in good health. The rearrangement uses TRBV19 and TRBJ2-3; unclear D gene. Sequenced sample: memory CD4+ T cells sorted from blood. The subset here: CD45RA-negative fraction. CDR3 region: CASSTRPTDTQYF. The CDR3 region has the DNA TGTGCCAGTAGTACTCGTCCCACAGATACGCAGTATTTT.